This T cell receptor beta chain was captured in a study of OX40 agonist ivuxolimab in advanced cancers. On the study more broadly: From 23 to 79 years was the age range, with a mean of around 54 years, and about 78% were male.

This CDR3 is 16 amino acids long. The V and J ends lost 6 bases and 0 bases, in that order; junction bases with no gene match: 9. Germline CDR1 reads SGHTA; CDR2 reads FQGNSA. Here immunoSEQ multiplex PCR was the method, and the copy in TCRdb shows in-frame clones only, minus some. The sample lists fewer than 85,000 clones; 86% were seen once. Autoimmune disease history or systemic immunosuppression disqualified patients. The starting material was CD4+ or CD8+ T cells sorted from blood, obtained in a trial of the OX40 agonist ivuxolimab. The clonotype was recovered from an adult with an advanced solid tumor such as melanoma, head and neck, liver or kidney cancer. The V and J genes are TRBV7-2 and TRBJ1-2; 8 bases agree with TRBD1. DNA of the CDR3: TGTGCCAGCAGAGCGACGGGGACAGGAACTAACTATGGCTACACCTTC. It is translated as CASRATGTGTNYGYTF.